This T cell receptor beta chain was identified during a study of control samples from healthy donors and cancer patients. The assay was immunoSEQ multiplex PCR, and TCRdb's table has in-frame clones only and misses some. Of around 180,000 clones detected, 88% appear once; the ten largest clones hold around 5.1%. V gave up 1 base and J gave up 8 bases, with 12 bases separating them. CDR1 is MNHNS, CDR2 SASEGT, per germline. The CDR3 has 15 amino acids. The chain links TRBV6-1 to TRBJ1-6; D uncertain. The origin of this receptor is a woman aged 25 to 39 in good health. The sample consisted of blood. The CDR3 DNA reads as TGTGCCAGCAGTGAAGGGGTTGAGGCGTATTCACCCCTCCACTTT. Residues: CASSEGVEAYSPLHF.